This T cell receptor beta chain appears in the sequencing data of a study of blood T cell repertoires in COVID-19. On the study more broadly: The analysed material was cDNA or gDNA that came from T cells, B-cell-depleted T cells, or PBMCs.

This CDR3 is built from 13 residues. The ends were cut back, 3 bases at V and 2 bases at J, with 7 bases in the middle. Germline-derived CDR1 and CDR2 are KGHSH and LQKENI. Seattle-derived patients entered the study during active infection and were followed longitudinally. Authors' processing steps: Estimation of nucleated cell counts relied on the amplification of reference gene primers. The data were produced by immunoSEQ multiplex PCR, yet TCRdb's version contains in-frame clones alone and is incomplete. The V and J calls and clone size come from that table; D and trimming were worked out from the DNA. The sample includes approximately 290,000 clones, roughly four fifths of them seen just once.

The chain couples TRBV18 to TRBJ1-2; D is uncertain. Sequencing was done on a sample of peripheral blood. The receptor comes from a person aged 65 to 85 with COVID-19, enrolled during active disease. CDR3 coding DNA: TGTGCCAGCTCACCGCGGGGAAACTATGGCTACACCTTC. Its protein product is CASSPRGNYGYTF.